Sequencing of this T cell receptor beta chain was carried out in a study of blood T cell repertoires in COVID-19. Measured with immunoSEQ multiplex PCR; TCRdb has only the in-frame clones, and not every one. Here the sample spans approximately 250,000 clones, approximately 86% being singletons. CDR1 is LGHNA and CDR2 is YSLEER in the germline V gene. CDR3 length equals 14 residues. V lost 2 bases and J lost 7, with 14 bases in between. The chain combines TRBV4-3 with TRBJ1-2, with a tentative D call TRBD1 (6 bases). This sequence originates from a woman aged 70-85 years with COVID-19, enrolled during active disease. Material: peripheral blood. The chain's CDR3 is CASSQLTGLGGYTF. CDR3 coding DNA: TGCGCCAGCAGCCAATTAACAGGGCTCGGTGGCTACACCTTC.